This TCR beta chain was profiled in a study of blood T cell repertoires in COVID-19. The CDR3 is made up of 14 amino acids. Trimming took off 4 bases at V and 5 bases at J, with 15 bases between the two ends. Looked up from germline, CDR1 is SGHRS and CDR2 is YFSETQ. Method: immunoSEQ multiplex PCR; TCRdb's copy keeps in-frame clones and lacks some. The sample lists about 220,000 clones, more than 75% occurring once. The rearrangement links TRBV5-1 to TRBJ2-5; no definite D call. Sequencing was done on a sample of peripheral blood. The clonotype originates from a woman in her seventies with COVID-19, enrolled during active disease. The CDR3 is CASSPTPDSETQYF. The CDR3, as DNA: TGCGCCAGCAGCCCGACCCCAGACTCGGAGACCCAGTACTTC.